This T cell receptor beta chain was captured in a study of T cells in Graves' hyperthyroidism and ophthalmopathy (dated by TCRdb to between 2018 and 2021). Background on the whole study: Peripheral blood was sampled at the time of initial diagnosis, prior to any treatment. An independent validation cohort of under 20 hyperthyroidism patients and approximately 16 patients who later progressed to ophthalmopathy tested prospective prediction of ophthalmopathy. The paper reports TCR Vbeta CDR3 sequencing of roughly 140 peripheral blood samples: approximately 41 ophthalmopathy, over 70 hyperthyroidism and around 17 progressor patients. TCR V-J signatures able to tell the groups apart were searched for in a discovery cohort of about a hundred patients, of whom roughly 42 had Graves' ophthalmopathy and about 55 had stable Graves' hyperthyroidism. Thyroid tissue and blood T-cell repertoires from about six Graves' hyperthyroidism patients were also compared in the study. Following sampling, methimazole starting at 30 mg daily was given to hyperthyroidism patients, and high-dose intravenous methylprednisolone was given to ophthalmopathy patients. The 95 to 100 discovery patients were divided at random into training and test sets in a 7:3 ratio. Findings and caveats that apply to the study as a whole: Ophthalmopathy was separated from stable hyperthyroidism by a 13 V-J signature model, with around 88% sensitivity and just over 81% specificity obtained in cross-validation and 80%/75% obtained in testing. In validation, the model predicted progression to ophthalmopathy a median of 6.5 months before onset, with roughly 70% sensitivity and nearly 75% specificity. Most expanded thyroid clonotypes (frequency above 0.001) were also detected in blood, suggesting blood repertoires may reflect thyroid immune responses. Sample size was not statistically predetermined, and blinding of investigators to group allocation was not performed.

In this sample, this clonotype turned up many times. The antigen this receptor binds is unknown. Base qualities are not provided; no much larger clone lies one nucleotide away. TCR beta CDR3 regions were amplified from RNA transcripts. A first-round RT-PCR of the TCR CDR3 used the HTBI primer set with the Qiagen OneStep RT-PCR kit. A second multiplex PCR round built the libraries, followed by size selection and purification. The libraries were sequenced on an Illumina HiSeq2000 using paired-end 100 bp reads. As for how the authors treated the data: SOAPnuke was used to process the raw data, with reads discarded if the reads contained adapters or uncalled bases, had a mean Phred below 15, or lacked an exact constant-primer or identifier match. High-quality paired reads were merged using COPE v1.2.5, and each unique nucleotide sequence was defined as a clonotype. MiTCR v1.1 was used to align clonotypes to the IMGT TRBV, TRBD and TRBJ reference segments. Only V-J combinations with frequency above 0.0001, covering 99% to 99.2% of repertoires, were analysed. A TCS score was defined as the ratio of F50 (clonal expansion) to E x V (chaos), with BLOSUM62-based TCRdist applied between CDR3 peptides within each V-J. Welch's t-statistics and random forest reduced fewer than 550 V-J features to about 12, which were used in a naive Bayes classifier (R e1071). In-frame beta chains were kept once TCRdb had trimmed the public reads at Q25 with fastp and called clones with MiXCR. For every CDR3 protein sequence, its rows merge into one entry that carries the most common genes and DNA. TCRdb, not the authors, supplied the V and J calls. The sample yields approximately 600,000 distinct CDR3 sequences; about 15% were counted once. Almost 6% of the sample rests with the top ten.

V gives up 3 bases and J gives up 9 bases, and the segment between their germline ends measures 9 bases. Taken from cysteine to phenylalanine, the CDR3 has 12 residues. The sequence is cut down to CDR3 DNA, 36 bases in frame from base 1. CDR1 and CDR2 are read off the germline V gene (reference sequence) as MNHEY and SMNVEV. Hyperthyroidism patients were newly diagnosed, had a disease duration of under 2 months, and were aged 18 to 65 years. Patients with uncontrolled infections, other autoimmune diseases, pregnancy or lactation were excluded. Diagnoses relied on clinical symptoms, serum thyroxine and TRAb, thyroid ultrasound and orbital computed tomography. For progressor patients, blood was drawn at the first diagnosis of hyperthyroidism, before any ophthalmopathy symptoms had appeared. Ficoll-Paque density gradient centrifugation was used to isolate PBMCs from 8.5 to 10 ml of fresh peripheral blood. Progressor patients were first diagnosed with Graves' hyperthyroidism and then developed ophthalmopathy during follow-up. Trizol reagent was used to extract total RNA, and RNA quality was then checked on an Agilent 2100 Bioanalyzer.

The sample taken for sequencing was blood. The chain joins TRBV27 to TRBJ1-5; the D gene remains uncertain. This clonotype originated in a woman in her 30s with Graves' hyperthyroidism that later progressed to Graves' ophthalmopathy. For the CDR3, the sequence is CASSFPRGPQHF. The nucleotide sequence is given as TGTGCCAGCAGTTTCCCACGCGGGCCCCAGCATTTT.